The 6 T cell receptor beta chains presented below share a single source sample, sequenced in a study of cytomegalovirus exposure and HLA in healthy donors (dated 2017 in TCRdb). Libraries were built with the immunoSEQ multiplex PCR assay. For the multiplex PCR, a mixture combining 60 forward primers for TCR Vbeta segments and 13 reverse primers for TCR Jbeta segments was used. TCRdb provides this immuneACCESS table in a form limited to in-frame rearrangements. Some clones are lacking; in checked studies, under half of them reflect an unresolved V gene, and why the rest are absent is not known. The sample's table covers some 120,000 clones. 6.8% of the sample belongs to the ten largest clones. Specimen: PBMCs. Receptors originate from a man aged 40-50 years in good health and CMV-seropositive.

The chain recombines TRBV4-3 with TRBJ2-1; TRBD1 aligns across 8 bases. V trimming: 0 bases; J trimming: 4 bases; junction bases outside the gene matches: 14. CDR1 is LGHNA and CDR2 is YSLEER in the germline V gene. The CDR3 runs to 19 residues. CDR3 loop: CASSQDLEATGVFYNEQFF. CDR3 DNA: TGCGCCAGCAGCCAAGATCTTGAGGCGACAGGGGTCTTTTACAATGAGCAGTTCTTC.

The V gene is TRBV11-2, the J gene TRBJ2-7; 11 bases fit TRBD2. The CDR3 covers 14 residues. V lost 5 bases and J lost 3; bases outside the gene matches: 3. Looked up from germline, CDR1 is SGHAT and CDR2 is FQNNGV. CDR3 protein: CASSHGTSGYEQYF. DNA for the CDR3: TGTGCCAGCAGCCACGGGACTAGCGGCTACGAGCAGTACTTC.

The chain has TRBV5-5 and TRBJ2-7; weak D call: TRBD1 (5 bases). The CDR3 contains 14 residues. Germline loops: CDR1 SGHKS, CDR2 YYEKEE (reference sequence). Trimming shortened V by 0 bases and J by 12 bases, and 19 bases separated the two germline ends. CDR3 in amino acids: CASSLDRTLGRRYF. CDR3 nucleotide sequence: TGTGCCAGCAGCTTGGACAGGACCCTTGGTAGACGGTACTTC.

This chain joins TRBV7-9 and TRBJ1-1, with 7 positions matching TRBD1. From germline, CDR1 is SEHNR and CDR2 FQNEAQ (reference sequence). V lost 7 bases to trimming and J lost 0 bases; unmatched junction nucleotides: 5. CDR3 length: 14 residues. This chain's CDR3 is CASISGGMNTEAFF. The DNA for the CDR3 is TGTGCCAGCATTTCAGGGGGGATGAACACTGAAGCTTTCTTT.

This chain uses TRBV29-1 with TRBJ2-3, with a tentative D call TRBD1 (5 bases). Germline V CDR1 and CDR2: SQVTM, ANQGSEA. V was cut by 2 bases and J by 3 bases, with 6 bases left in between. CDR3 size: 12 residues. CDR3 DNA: TGCAGCGTTGAAAAGGGGACAGATACGCAGTATTTT. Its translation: CSVEKGTDTQYF.

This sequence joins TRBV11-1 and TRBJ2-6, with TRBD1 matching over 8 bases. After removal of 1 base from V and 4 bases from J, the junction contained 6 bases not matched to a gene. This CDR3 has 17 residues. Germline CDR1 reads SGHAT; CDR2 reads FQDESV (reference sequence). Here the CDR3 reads CASSLGGQGAGANVLTF. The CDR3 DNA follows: TGTGCCAGCAGCTTAGGGGGCCAGGGGGCAGGGGCCAACGTCCTGACTTTC.